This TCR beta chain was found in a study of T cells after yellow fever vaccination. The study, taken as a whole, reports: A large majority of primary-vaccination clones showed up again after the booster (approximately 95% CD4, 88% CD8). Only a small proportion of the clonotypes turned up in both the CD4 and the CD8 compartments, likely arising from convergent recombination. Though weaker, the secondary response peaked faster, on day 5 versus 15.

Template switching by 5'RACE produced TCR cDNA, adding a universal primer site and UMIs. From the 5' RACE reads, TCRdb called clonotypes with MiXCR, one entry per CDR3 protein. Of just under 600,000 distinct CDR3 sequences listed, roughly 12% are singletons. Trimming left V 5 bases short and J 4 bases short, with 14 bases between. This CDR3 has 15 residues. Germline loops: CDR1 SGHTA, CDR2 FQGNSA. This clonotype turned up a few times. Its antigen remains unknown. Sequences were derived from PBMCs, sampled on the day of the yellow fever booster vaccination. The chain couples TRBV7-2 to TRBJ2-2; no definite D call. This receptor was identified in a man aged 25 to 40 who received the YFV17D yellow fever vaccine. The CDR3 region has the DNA TGTGCCAGCAGCCTGAACATAGGCCCCACCGGGGAGCTGTTTTTT. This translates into CASSLNIGPTGELFF.